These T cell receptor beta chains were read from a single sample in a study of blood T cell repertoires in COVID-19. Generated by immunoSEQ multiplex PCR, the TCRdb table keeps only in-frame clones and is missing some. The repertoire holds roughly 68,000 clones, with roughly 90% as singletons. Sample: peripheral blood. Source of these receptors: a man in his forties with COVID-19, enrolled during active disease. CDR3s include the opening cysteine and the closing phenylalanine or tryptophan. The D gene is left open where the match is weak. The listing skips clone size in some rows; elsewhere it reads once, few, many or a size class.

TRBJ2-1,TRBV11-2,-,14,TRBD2,CASSFAGDDNEQFF,TGTGCCAGCAGCTTCGCGGGGGACGACAATGAGCAGTTCTTC
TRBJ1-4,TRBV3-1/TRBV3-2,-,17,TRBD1,CASSTGQGFATNEKLFF,TGTGCCAGCAGCACGGGACAGGGGTTTGCAACTAATGAAAAACTGTTTTTT
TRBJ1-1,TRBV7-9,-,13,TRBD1,CASLEGADTEAFF,TGTGCCTCTTTAGAGGGGGCTGACACTGAAGCTTTCTTT
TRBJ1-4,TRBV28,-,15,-,CASSSSTSRGEKLFF,TGTGCCAGCAGTTCCTCTACTTCAAGGGGGGAAAAACTGTTTTTT
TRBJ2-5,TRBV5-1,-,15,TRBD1,CASSLEDRARETQYF,TGCGCCAGCAGCTTGGAGGACAGGGCGAGGGAGACCCAGTACTTC
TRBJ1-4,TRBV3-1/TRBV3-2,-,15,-,CASSPHTATNEKLFF,TGTGCCAGCAGCCCACACACAGCAACTAATGAAAAACTGTTTTTT
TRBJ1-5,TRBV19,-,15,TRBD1,CATQGTGNSNQPQHF,TGTGCCACCCAAGGGACAGGAAATAGCAATCAGCCCCAGCATTTT
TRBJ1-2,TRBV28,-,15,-,CASSFESEGRYGYTF,TGTGCCAGCAGTTTTGAGTCAGAGGGCCGCTATGGCTACACCTTC
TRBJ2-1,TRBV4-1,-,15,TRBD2,CASSQEAGGVGEQFF,TGCGCCAGCAGCCAAGAAGCGGGGGGGGTAGGGGAGCAGTTCTTC
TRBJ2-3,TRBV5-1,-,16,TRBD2,CASSFLGSGNTDTQYF,TGCGCCAGCAGCTTCCTGGGTAGCGGGAACACAGATACGCAGTATTTT
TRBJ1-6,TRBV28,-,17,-,CASLGGGSSSYNSPLHF,TGTGCCAGCCTCGGCGGAGGGTCCAGCTCCTATAATTCACCCCTCCACTTT
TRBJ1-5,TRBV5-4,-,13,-,CASSLDRDQPQHF,TGTGCCAGCAGCTTGGACAGGGATCAGCCCCAGCATTTT
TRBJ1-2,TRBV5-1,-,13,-,CASSTQGSEGYTF,TGCGCCAGCAGCACACAGGGATCTGAAGGCTACACCTTC
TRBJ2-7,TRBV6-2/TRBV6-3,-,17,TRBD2,CASSYNRTSARSYEQYF,TGTGCCAGCAGTTACAACCGGACTAGCGCGAGATCCTACGAGCAGTACTTC
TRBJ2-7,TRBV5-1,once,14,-,CASSPTVVGTEQYF,TGCGCCAGCAGCCCTACCGTCGTTGGGACAGAGCAGTACTTC